The sequence of this T cell receptor (beta chain) was determined in a study of blood T cell repertoires in COVID-19 (dated by TCRdb to 2019 to 2021). Concerning the study at large: Samples covering the acute and convalescent phases of COVID-19 were provided by collaborators in the United States, Italy and Spain. The samples were drawn from two sources: the first 160 participants of the ongoing ImmuneRACE study, and approximately 1,300 subjects contributed by 6 global collaborators. Where HLA class I and class II types were available, the types were taken from metadata supplied by the sample provider, not from assay-based typing. A freely available public database, intended as a resource for researchers studying the immune response to SARS-CoV-2, is where the repertoires were released. The prospective study material was composed of cDNA or gDNA derived from T cells, B-cell-depleted T cells, or PBMCs. Sample metadata almost always included a de-identified subject ID, COVID-19 status, age in years and sex. Subjects who had been exposed to COVID-19, were actively infected with it, or had recovered from it provided the deeply sampled blood TCRbeta repertoires that made up the dataset. Results the study describes overall, beyond this receptor: The amount of clinical and demographic metadata varied by source and participant and was provided uncurated.

In Seattle, one collaborating source enrolled patients while the infection was active and tracked those patients longitudinally over the course of disease. Collaborating institutions collected whole blood in K2EDTA tubes following their own protocols. Collaborator samples were shipped for TCRbeta analysis as frozen whole blood, isolated PBMCs, or DNA extracted from either sample type. Turning to this clone: Its antigen has not been determined. No base-level quality is on record; no much larger clone is a single base apart.

TCRbeta CDR3 regions were amplified from genomic DNA by means of the immunoSEQ Assay, a bias-controlled multiplex PCR. The authors processed their data as follows. The number of nucleated cells in each sample was estimated from the amplification of reference gene primers within the assay. To quantify the absolute abundance of each unique TCRbeta CDR3 rearrangement, sequence reads were collapsed and filtered. Productive Simpson clonality was computed per sample as the square root of Simpson's diversity index over productive rearrangements. TCRdb mirrors the immuneACCESS table, restricted to in-frame sequences. Some clones are absent from its copies; in checked studies, under half trace to an unresolved V gene, and the reason for the others is unknown. The V and J calls and clone size come from that table; D and trimming were worked out from the DNA. Present in this sample are a few hundred thousand clones, around 89% of which were seen just once. 2.1% of the sample lies in the top ten.

Trimming removed 5 bases from V and 10 bases from J; the gene matches leave 5 bases unexplained. There are 13 amino acids in the CDR3, from cysteine to phenylalanine inclusive. Only the CDR3 DNA stays, 39 bases, in frame from base 1. The germline V gene supplies CDR1 SGHTA and CDR2 FQGTGA. Sequencing was performed on peripheral blood. The V and J genes are TRBV7-3 and TRBJ1-6, and 7 junction bases match TRBD1. This sequence was found in a woman aged 55-69 years with COVID-19, enrolled during active disease. The DNA sequence is as follows: TGTGCCAGCAGCGAAGGGGGCCGGTCACCCCTCCACTTT. Its translation is CASSEGGRSPLHF.